One and the same sample provided the 9 T cell receptor beta chains below, sequenced in a study of Graves' ophthalmopathy and Graves' hyperthyroidism. Amplifying from RNA transcripts, the study obtained TCR beta CDR3 regions. Amplification began with first-round RT-PCR using HTBI primers, then second-round multiplex PCR was performed. TCRdb redid the calling of the multiplex PCR reads with MiXCR, one entry per CDR3 protein. The sample holds some 400,000 distinct CDR3 sequences, 15% to 20% seen once. Sequencing was done on a sample of peripheral blood. The receptors originated from a woman aged 18-29 years with Graves' ophthalmopathy.

The sample holds many counts of this clonotype. This CDR3 is CASSYSRIVDTEAFF. The CDR3, as DNA: TGTGCCAGCAGTTACTCCAGGATAGTAGACACTGAAGCTTTCTTT. This rearrangement joins TRBV6-5 to TRBJ1-1; D remains ambiguous. Germline CDR1 and CDR2: MNHEY and SVGAGI. Between the trimmed V and J ends, which lost 0 bases and 3 bases, there was a span of 11 bases. The CDR3 spans 15 residues.

This clonotype is a singleton in its sample. The gene calls are TRBV6-1 and TRBJ2-7; 7 positions agree with TRBD1. This CDR3 contains 14 residues. Germline V gene data show CDR1 as MNHNS and CDR2 as SASEGT. Trimming removed 5 bases from V and 5 bases from J; junction bases left unmatched: 9. The CDR3 nucleotides are TGTGCCAGCAGTAGAAACAGGGGAAATCACGAGCAGTACTTC. Translation: CASSRNRGNHEQYF.

The chain combines TRBV4-1 with TRBJ1-6, with D uncertain. Deletions cut 5 bases from V and 8 bases from J, with 13 bases between. In germline, CDR1 is MGHRA, CDR2 YSYEKL. This CDR3 comprises 14 residues. In nucleotides, the CDR3 is TGCGCCAGCAGCACCCGGCGGGAGGATTCACCCCTCCACTTT. Protein: CASSTRREDSPLHF.

The sample holds a few counts of this clonotype. The conserved phenylalanine or tryptophan normally closing the CDR3 is absent here, so this likely arose from a read error. The genes are TRBV20-1 and TRBJ1-1; possibly TRBD1 for D (6 bases). CDR3 size: 13 residues. Trimming stripped 5 bases from V and 1 base from J, with 11 bases between. Per the germline V gene, CDR1 is DFQATT and CDR2 is SNEGSKA (reference sequence). The chain's CDR3 is CSAQGWQNTEAFS. CDR3 in DNA: TGCAGTGCTCAGGGGTGGCAGAACACTGAAGCTTTCTCT.

The chain couples TRBV11-1 to TRBJ2-2; 15 nucleotides line up with TRBD2. Germline CDR1 reads SGHAT; CDR2 reads FQDESV (reference sequence). This CDR3 region has 18 residues. Losses at the gene ends were 1 base for V and 3 bases for J; bases not matched to a gene: 3. The CDR3 region is CASSLGGLAGGDTGELFF. CDR3 coding DNA: TGTGCCAGCAGCTTAGGGGGACTAGCGGGAGGAGACACCGGGGAGCTGTTTTTT.

This clonotype was seen many times. The chain joins TRBV27 to TRBJ2-7; a possible D gene is TRBD1 (5 bases). Germline-derived CDR1 and CDR2 are MNHEY and SMNVEV (reference sequence). CDR3 size: 15 residues. Trimming stripped 8 bases from V and 0 bases from J, with 17 bases between. The CDR3 DNA is TGTGCCAGCCGAATGGAGACAGCCCCCTCCTACGAGCAGTACTTC. Residues: CASRMETAPSYEQYF.

This clonotype occurred many times. The chain has TRBV5-8 and TRBJ2-1, with 7 bases matching TRBD2. Per the germline V gene, CDR1 is SGHTS and CDR2 is YDEGEE. The CDR3 is made up of 15 amino acids. V gave up 5 bases and J gave up 3 bases; unmatched junction bases: 8. CDR3 loop: CASRKGLAVYNEQFF. DNA for the CDR3: TGTGCCAGCAGGAAGGGGCTAGCGGTCTACAATGAGCAGTTCTTC.

This clonotype has a count of ten or more. The CDR3 DNA follows: TGTGCCAGCAGCCGAACCGGGACAGGCCCGGCCTACGAGCAGTACTTC. It is translated as CASSRTGTGPAYEQYF. The chain carries TRBV27 and TRBJ2-7, with 8 bases identical to TRBD1. V was pared by 6 bases and J by 2 bases, with 12 bases of the junction left unmatched. Germline V CDR1 and CDR2: MNHEY, SMNVEV (reference sequence). The CDR3 loop spans 16 amino acids.

This clonotype was counted at least ten times. This chain connects TRBV6-1 to TRBJ1-1; maybe TRBD1 (5 bases). This CDR3 comprises 13 residues. Trimming stripped 2 bases from V and 7 bases from J, with 11 bases between. The germline V gene encodes CDR1 MNHNS and CDR2 SASEGT. CDR3 protein: CASSEQGRVEAFF. The CDR3 DNA reads as TGTGCCAGCAGTGAACAGGGACGGGTTGAAGCTTTCTTT.